This TCR beta chain was found in a study of vaccination effects on CD4 cells after COVID-19. Produced via immunoSEQ multiplex PCR; TCRdb's table is partial and in-frame only. The data show 55,000 to 90,000 clones, about 69% seen once. With the ViraFEST assay, the study expanded antigen-specific CD4+ T cells using viral peptide pools, then sequenced them. Scientists isolated CD4+ T cells after a roughly 9-day culture period ended. The person was diagnosed with PCR-confirmed SARS-CoV-2 infection between March and December 2020. Overall study findings and caveats: The study got few convalescent patients and did not collect any early post-infection timepoints.

Between the trimmed V and J ends, which lost 8 bases and 0 bases, there was a span of 11 bases. CDR3 length: 14 amino acids. The V gene's germline CDR1 is LNHDA and CDR2 SQIVND (reference sequence). In this sample, this clone turned up a few times. The antigen remains undetermined. The chain uses TRBV19 and TRBJ2-1; D is possibly TRBD2 (5 bases). The receptor was derived from a human donor who had a prior SARS-CoV-2 infection. Sequencing used CD4+ T cells from PBMCs cultured with HIV peptides, obtained before COVID-19 vaccination. Described subset: HIV-1 Nef peptide pool negative control/reference culture. The CDR3 sequence is CASRPGSSYNEQFF. CDR3 sequence (DNA): TGTGCCAGTCGCCCGGGAAGCTCCTACAATGAGCAGTTCTTC.